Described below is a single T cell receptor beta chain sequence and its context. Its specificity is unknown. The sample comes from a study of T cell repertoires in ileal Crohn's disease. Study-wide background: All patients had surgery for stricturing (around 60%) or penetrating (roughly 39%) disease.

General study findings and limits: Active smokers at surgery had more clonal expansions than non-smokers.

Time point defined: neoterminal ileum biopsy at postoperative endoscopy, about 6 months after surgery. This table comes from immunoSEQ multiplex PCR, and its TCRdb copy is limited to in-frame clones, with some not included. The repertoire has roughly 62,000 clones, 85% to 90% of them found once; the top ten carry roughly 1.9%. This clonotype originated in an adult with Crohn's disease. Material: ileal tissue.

CDR3 sequence (DNA): TGTGCCAGCAGCTCCAGCGGGAGGGCCTACAATGAGCAGTTCTTC. Protein: CASSSSGRAYNEQFF. The rearrangement uses TRBV6-6 and TRBJ2-1, with 10 positions matching TRBD2. Germline V gene sequence: CDR1 MNHNY, CDR2 SVGAGI (reference sequence). The length of the CDR3 is 15 residues. V shed 6 bases and J 2 bases; nucleotides not matched to a gene: 4.